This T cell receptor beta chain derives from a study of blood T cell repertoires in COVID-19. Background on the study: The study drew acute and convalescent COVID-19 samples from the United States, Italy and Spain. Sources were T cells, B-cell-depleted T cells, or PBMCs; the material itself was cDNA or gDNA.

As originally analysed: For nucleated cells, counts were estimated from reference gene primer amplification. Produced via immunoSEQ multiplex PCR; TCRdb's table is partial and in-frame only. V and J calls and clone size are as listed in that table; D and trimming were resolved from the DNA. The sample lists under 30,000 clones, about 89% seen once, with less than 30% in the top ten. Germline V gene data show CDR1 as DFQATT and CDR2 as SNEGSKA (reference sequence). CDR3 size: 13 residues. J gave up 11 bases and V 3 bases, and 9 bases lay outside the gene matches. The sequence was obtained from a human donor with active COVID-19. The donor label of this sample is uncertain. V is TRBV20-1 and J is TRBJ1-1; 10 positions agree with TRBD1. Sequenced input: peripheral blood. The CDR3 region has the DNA TGCAGTGCTAGTCCCTCCCCGGGACAGGGGGCTTTCTTT. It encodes CSASPSPGQGAFF.